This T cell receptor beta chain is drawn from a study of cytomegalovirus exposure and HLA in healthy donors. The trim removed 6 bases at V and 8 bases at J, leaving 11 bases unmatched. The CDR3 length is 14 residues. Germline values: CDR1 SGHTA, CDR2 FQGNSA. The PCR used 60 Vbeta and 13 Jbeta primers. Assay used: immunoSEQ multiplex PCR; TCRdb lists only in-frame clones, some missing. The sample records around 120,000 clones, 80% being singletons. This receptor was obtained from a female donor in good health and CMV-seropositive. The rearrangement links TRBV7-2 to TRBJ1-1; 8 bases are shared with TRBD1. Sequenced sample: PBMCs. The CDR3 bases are TGTGCCAGCAGTTCTCGGACAGGGCGCCGGGAAGCTTTCTTT. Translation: CASSSRTGRREAFF.